The 26 T cell receptor beta chains reported below all come from one sample, sequenced in a study of T cell repertoires in cytomegalovirus infection. TCRdb reprocessed the reads via MiXCR and lists one record per CDR3 protein. The sample lists about 200,000 distinct CDR3 sequences, roughly 9% occurring once. Sequenced input: PBMCs. The receptors stem from a human donor in good health (CMV status not recorded). Some clones in this sample may be carry-over from other donors' samples.

This chain links TRBV7-2 with TRBJ1-5; 8 bases fit TRBD1. Per germline, CDR1 SGHTA and CDR2 FQGNSA. The CDR3 is 15 residues long. Trimming cost V 5 bases and J 6 bases; bases outside gene matches: 9. Here the CDR3 DNA reads TGTGCCAGCAGCCAGGGGGCAGGGGGCAGTCAGCCCCAGCATTTT. Its translation is CASSQGAGGSQPQHF.

This clonotype was seen ten or more times. The chain carries TRBV6-1 and TRBJ1-2; 8 bases align to TRBD1. The CDR3 extends over 14 amino acids. Germline CDR1 and CDR2: MNHNS and SASEGT. After removal of 3 bases from V and 4 bases from J, the junction contained 4 bases not matched to a gene. In DNA, the CDR3 is TGTGCCAGCAGTGATTGGGACAGGACCTATGGCTACACCTTC. This translates into CASSDWDRTYGYTF.

This clonotype was seen many times. The rearrangement uses TRBV20-1 and TRBJ1-2; D ambiguous. This CDR3 has 13 amino acids. Germline V gene data show CDR1 as DFQATT and CDR2 as SNEGSKA (reference sequence). Between the trimmed V and J ends, which lost 1 base and 0 bases, there was a span of 6 bases. In DNA form, the CDR3 reads TGCAGTGCTAGAGTTCCTCCTAACTATGGCTACACCTTC. This codes for CSARVPPNYGYTF.

V gene TRBV30 combines with J gene TRBJ2-1, with 13 bases matching TRBD2. CDR3 length: 17 amino acids. V shed 1 base and J 3 bases; nucleotides not matched to a gene: 6. The germline CDR1 and CDR2 sequences are GTSNPN and SVGIG (reference sequence). The chain's CDR3 is CAWSGRLAGGDYNEQFF. In DNA form, the CDR3 reads TGTGCCTGGAGTGGAAGACTAGCGGGGGGAGACTACAATGAGCAGTTCTTC.

This chain links TRBV28 with TRBJ2-7, with TRBD2 matching 13 bases. Trimming took 2 bases from V and 4 from J; bases not matched to a gene: 17. This CDR3 is 20 amino acids long. CDR1 is MDHEN, CDR2 SYDVKM, per germline. CDR3 DNA sequence: TGTGCCAGCAGTTTACGGTCGACGCTCCCGACTAGCGGGGGGACATACGAGCAGTACTTC. Encoded protein: CASSLRSTLPTSGGTYEQYF. Looking up the rest from reference TRBV28 and TRBJ2-7 gives the full variable domain: DVKVTQSSRYLVKRTGEKVFLECVQDMDHENMFWYRQDPGLGLRLIYFSYDVKMKEKGDIPEGYSVSREKKERFSLILESASTNQTSMYLCASSLRSTLPTSGGTYEQYFGPGTRLTVT.

This clonotype was recorded at least ten times. The chain carries TRBV7-2 and TRBJ1-1; D possibly corresponds to TRBD1 (5 bases). V lost 5 bases, J lost 0 bases, and 10 bases lay in between. From germline, CDR1 is SGHTA and CDR2 FQGNSA. The CDR3 has 14 amino acids. The CDR3 protein is CASSAGTVNTEAFF. CDR3 nucleotides: TGTGCCAGCAGCGCGGGGACGGTGAACACTGAAGCTTTCTTT.

This clonotype occurred many times. The rearrangement uses TRBV7-9 and TRBJ2-1; D call uncertain. V was clipped by 1 base and J by 8 bases, with 15 bases between them. This CDR3 spans 15 amino acids. Germline loops: CDR1 SEHNR, CDR2 FQNEAQ (reference sequence). The CDR3 bases are TGTGCCAGCAGCTTAGGGTCGGGTCGGGTGGATGAGCAGTTCTTC. Amino acids: CASSLGSGRVDEQFF.

The V gene is TRBV5-5, the J gene TRBJ1-1; 7 bases are a match to TRBD1. With V trimmed by 0 bases and J by 10 bases, 9 bases remained unmatched. The CDR3 totals 14 residues. Looked up from germline, CDR1 is SGHKS and CDR2 is YYEKEE (reference sequence). CDR3 sequence reads: CASSLAWTGVSAFF. The CDR3 nucleotides read TGTGCCAGCAGCTTGGCCTGGACAGGCGTATCAGCTTTCTTT. The entire variable domain, with the rest obtained from reference TRBV5-5 and TRBJ1-1, is as follows: DAGVTQSPTHLIKTRGQQVTLRCSPISGHKSVSWYQQVLGQGPQFIFQYYEKEERGRGNFPDRFSARQFPNYSSELNVNALLLGDSALYLCASSLAWTGVSAFFGQGTRLTVV.

This clonotype occurred many times. This rearrangement joins TRBV7-9 to TRBJ2-2, with TRBD1 matching 8 bases. The V gene end was trimmed by 2 bases and the J gene end by 1 base; junction bases not matched to a gene: 3. Germline loops: CDR1 SEHNR, CDR2 FQNEAQ (reference sequence). The CDR3 spans 16 residues. The DNA of the CDR3 is TGTGCCAGCAGCTTACCAGGGGGCCAGAACACCGGGGAGCTGTTTTTT. The encoded protein is CASSLPGGQNTGELFF.

This clonotype was counted at least ten times. The CDR3 DNA sequence: TGTGCCAGCAGCCCAGACGGCGGGAGGGCCAACGAGCAGTACTTC. Translation gives CASSPDGGRANEQYF. V is TRBV7-8 and J is TRBJ2-7; 9 bases fit TRBD2. Trimming took 5 bases from V and 5 from J; bases not matched to a gene: 10. The CDR3 sequence is 15 residues long. Per the germline V gene, CDR1 is SGHVS and CDR2 is FQNEAQ.

This clonotype has ten or more counts. The gene calls are TRBV5-6 and TRBJ2-5; 13 bases map to TRBD2. Germline CDR1 and CDR2: SGHDT and YYEEEE. The CDR3 runs 15 residues. The V segment lost 3 bases and the J segment 7 bases; nucleotides outside the gene matches: 6. The CDR3 is CASSSRTSGRATQYF. The CDR3 coding sequence is TGTGCCAGCAGCTCCAGGACTAGCGGGAGAGCGACCCAGTACTTC.

The rearrangement links TRBV9 to TRBJ1-4, with 8 bases that match TRBD1. The CDR3 has 14 amino acids. V shed 4 bases, J shed 8 bases, and the junction held 7 bases outside the gene matches. The germline V gene encodes CDR1 SGDLS and CDR2 YYNGEE. This CDR3 is CASSTGQGGEKLFF. The CDR3 bases are TGTGCCAGCAGCACTGGACAGGGAGGAGAAAAACTGTTTTTT. Full variable domain (outside the CDR3, taken from reference TRBV9 and TRBJ1-4): DSGVTQTPKHLITATGQRVTLRCSPRSGDLSVYWYQQSLDQGLQFLIQYYNGEERAKGNILERFSAQQFPDLHSELNLSSLELGDSALYFCASSTGQGGEKLFFGSGTQLSVL.

This clonotype has at least ten counts. V and J are TRBV5-1 and TRBJ2-7; 12 bases map to TRBD2. The CDR3 sequence is 15 residues long. Looked up from germline, CDR1 is SGHRS and CDR2 is YFSETQ. The ends lost 4 bases at V and 0 bases at J; junction bases unmatched: 2. The CDR3 protein is CASSPTSGSSYEQYF. The CDR3 bases are TGCGCCAGCAGCCCGACTAGCGGGAGCTCCTACGAGCAGTACTTC.

This clonotype was recorded at least ten times. The CDR3 nucleotides read TGTGCCAGCTCACCACCTCTGGGGGAGACCCAGTACTTC. Amino acids: CASSPPLGETQYF. The rearrangement links TRBV18 to TRBJ2-5; the D is unclear. The CDR3 has 13 amino acids. Trimming took 0 bases from V and 5 from J, leaving 7 bases between them. Per germline, CDR1 KGHSH and CDR2 LQKENI. Looking up the rest from reference TRBV18 and TRBJ2-5 gives the full variable domain: NAGVMQNPRHLVRRRGQEARLRCSPMKGHSHVYWYRQLPEEGLKFMVYLQKENIIDESGMPKERFSAEFPKEGPSILRIQQVVRGDSAAYFCASSPPLGETQYFGPGTRLLVL.

This clonotype was counted a few times. The chain couples TRBV28 to TRBJ1-1; 12 nucleotides match TRBD1. Germline CDR1 is MDHEN and CDR2 is SYDVKM. The V and J ends lost 5 bases and 5 bases, in that order; junction bases with no gene match: 6. There are 15 residues in the CDR3. The CDR3: CASSVRDRGLTEAFF. As DNA, the CDR3 is TGTGCCAGCAGTGTGCGGGACAGGGGGCTTACTGAAGCTTTCTTT.

A few counts support this clonotype. J is TRBJ2-7 and V is TRBV15; 9 positions agree with TRBD1. V shed 1 base and J 5 bases; nucleotides not matched to a gene: 3. The germline gives CDR1 LNHNV, CDR2 YYDKDF (reference sequence). The CDR3 is made up of 14 amino acids. Here the CDR3 reads CATSRGDRAHEQYF. In DNA form, the CDR3 reads TGTGCCACCAGCAGAGGGGACAGGGCCCACGAGCAGTACTTC.

This chain uses TRBV4-3 with TRBJ1-2, with TRBD1 matching over 9 bases. In germline, CDR1 is LGHNA, CDR2 YSLEER. There are 16 residues in the CDR3. The junction had 10 bases not matched to a gene; V was cut back by 0 bases and J by 8 bases. Here the CDR3 DNA reads TGCGCCAGCAGCCAAGATAATGGACAGGGGAGTTACGGCTACACCTTC. Translation gives CASSQDNGQGSYGYTF.

The gene calls are TRBV7-8 and TRBJ2-1, with TRBD2 matching over 9 bases. Germline values: CDR1 SGHVS, CDR2 FQNEAQ. The trim removed 5 bases at V and 8 bases at J, leaving 10 bases unmatched. This CDR3 region has 15 residues. As DNA, the CDR3 is TGTGCCAGCAGCCCCAGGCGGGAGGGCGCCCATGAGCAGTTCTTC. Its protein product is CASSPRREGAHEQFF.

This clonotype has just one count. This CDR3 fails to terminate in the conserved phenylalanine or tryptophan, so it likely reflects a read error. The chain couples TRBV19 to TRBJ2-1; no firm D call. Per the germline V gene, CDR1 is LNHDA and CDR2 is SQIVND (reference sequence). The CDR3 runs 13 residues. CDR3 residues: CDSSIGKQTEQFV. CDR3 DNA: TGTGACAGTAGTATAGGGAAACAGACCGAGCAGTTCGTC.

At least ten counts were recorded for this clonotype. The chain carries TRBV24-1 and TRBJ2-5, with D uncertain. V lost 3 bases and J lost 6, with 7 bases in between. Germline loops: CDR1 KGHDR, CDR2 SFDVKD. The CDR3 extends over 12 amino acids. The chain's CDR3 is CATSDNLQTQYF. DNA of the CDR3: TGTGCCACCAGTGATAATTTACAGACCCAGTACTTC.

This clonotype occurred a few times. The chain joins TRBV20-1 to TRBJ2-7; D perhaps matches TRBD1 (6 bases). Trimming took off 2 bases at V and 2 bases at J, with 13 bases between the two ends. This CDR3 region has 14 residues. Germline CDR1 reads DFQATT; CDR2 reads SNEGSKA (reference sequence). This CDR3 is CSARRFRGTYEQYF. The DNA for the CDR3 is TGCAGTGCTAGAAGGTTCAGGGGTACCTACGAGCAGTACTTC.

The chain has TRBV12-3 or TRBV12-4 and TRBJ2-1; 10 bases align to TRBD2. V shed 5 bases, J shed 6 bases, and the junction held 7 bases outside the gene matches. The CDR3 loop spans 15 amino acids. The CDR3 loop reads CASSRSGRQFNEQFF. The CDR3 coding sequence is TGTGCCAGCAGTCGTAGCGGGAGGCAGTTCAATGAGCAGTTCTTC.

This clonotype was detected a few times. The chain has TRBV7-9 and TRBJ2-2, with D possibly being TRBD1 (5 bases). Germline CDR1 and CDR2: SEHNR and FQNEAQ (reference sequence). The CDR3 runs to 12 residues. V was pared by 5 bases and J by 6 bases, with 7 bases between. The CDR3 spells CASSPRAGELFF. In nucleotides, the CDR3 is TGTGCCAGCAGCCCCAGGGCCGGGGAGCTGTTTTTT.

This clonotype was seen ten or more times. J is TRBJ2-7 and V is TRBV7-8; D might be TRBD1 or TRBD2, each matching 5 bases. With 4 bases removed from V and 5 bases from J, the gap between germline ends came to 15 bases. CDR3 length: 14 residues. The germline gives CDR1 SGHVS, CDR2 FQNEAQ. CDR3 in DNA: TGTGCCAGCAGCTCCATCACGCGAGGGGACGAGCAGTACTTC. Residues: CASSSITRGDEQYF.

This clonotype was counted at least ten times. This chain links TRBV7-2 with TRBJ1-1; D gene uncertain. The V end lost 6 bases, the J end lost 2 bases, and 13 bases lay between the germline ends. The CDR3 runs to 14 residues. Per germline, CDR1 SGHTA and CDR2 FQGNSA. CDR3 in amino acids: CASSWGRENTEAFF. In DNA, the CDR3 is TGTGCCAGCAGTTGGGGTCGGGAAAACACTGAAGCTTTCTTT.

This clonotype showed up many times. The chain is built from TRBV12-3 or TRBV12-4 and TRBJ2-7; either TRBD1 or TRBD2 may supply D (5 bases each). V shed 6 bases and J shed 0 bases, with 15 bases lying between them. The CDR3 runs 15 residues. CDR3: CASSQGPINSYEQYF. In DNA form, the CDR3 reads TGTGCCAGCAGCCAGGGACCGATAAACTCCTACGAGCAGTACTTC.